The following is a T cell receptor beta chain sequence with its context. This specimen belongs to a study of control samples from healthy donors and cancer patients. TCRdb keeps only in-frame clones here, not all; method: immunoSEQ multiplex PCR. The table includes 150,000 to 200,000 clones, roughly 94% detected once. This CDR3 is 14 amino acids long. Between the trimmed V and J ends, which lost 2 bases and 5 bases, there was a span of 10 bases. Germline V gene data show CDR1 as SGHDT and CDR2 as YYEEEE. This TCR derives from a woman in her thirties or forties in good health. V gene TRBV5-6 combines with J gene TRBJ1-4, with D perhaps matching TRBD1 (5 bases). Material: blood. DNA for the CDR3: TGTGCCAGCAGCTTAAGGGGTGGGAATGAAAAACTGTTTTTT. Protein product: CASSLRGGNEKLFF.